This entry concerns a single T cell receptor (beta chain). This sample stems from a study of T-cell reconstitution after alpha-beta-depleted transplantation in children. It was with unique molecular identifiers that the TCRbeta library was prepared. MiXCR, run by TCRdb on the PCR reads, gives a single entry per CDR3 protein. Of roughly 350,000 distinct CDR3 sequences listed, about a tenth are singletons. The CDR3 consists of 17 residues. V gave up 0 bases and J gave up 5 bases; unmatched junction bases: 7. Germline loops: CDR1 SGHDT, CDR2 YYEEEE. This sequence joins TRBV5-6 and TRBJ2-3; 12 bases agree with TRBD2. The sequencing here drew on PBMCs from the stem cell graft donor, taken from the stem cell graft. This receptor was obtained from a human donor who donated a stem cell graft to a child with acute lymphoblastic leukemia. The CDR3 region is CASSLGLAGAVGDTQYF. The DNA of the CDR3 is TGTGCCAGCAGCTTGGGACTAGCGGGGGCAGTTGGAGATACGCAGTATTTT.